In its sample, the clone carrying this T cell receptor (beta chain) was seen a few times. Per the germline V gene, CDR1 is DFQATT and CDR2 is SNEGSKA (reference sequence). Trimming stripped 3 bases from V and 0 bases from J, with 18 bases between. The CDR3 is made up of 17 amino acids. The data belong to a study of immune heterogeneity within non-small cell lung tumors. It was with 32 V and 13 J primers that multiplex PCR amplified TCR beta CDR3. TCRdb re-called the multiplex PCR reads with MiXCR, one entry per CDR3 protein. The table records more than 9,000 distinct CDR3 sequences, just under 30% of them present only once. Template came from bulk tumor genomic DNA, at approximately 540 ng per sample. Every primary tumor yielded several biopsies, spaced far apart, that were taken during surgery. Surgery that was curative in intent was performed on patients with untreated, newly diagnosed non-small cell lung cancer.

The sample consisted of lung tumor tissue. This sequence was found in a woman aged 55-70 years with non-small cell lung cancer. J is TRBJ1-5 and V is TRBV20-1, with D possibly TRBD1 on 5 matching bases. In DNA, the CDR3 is TGCAGTGCTAGGTTCGGCGACAGCCATTATAGCAATCAGCCCCAGCATTTT. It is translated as CSARFGDSHYSNQPQHF.